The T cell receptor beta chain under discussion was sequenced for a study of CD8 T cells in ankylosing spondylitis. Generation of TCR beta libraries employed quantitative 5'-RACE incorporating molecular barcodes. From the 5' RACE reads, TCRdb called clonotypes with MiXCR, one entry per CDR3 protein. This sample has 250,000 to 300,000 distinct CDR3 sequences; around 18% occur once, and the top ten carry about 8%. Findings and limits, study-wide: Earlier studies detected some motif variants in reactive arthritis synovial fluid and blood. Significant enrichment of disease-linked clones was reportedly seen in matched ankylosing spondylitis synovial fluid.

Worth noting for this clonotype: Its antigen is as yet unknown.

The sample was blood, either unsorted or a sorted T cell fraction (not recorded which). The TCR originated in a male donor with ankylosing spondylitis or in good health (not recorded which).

CDR3 bases: TGTGCCAGCAGCTCCGGGGGAGCGGGAGGAGGCACAGATACGCAGTATTTT. Translation gives CASSSGGAGGGTDTQYF. This chain links TRBV11-2 with TRBJ2-3, with 9 bases matching TRBD2. CDR3 length: 17 amino acids. V shed 4 bases and J 1 base; nucleotides not matched to a gene: 9. Germline CDR1 is SGHAT and CDR2 is FQNNGV.